These T cell receptor beta chains were read from a single sample in a study of cytomegalovirus exposure and HLA in healthy donors. The protocol was immunoSEQ multiplex PCR, while the TCRdb copy is restricted to in-frame clones and leaves out a portion. Among about 140,000 clones listed, around four fifths were seen once. Sample: PBMCs. The receptors shown here come from a woman in her forties or fifties in good health and CMV-seropositive. Each CDR3 is given with its conserved first and last residue. D genes are given only for firm matches. For some rows the clone size is stated as once, few or many, or as a class when expanded; others skip it.

DNA | CDR3 | size | D | J | V
TGTGCCAGCTCACTCGGACAGACTACAGATACGCAGTATTTT | CASSLGQTTDTQYF | NA | NA | TRBJ2-3 | TRBV18
TGTGCCAGCAGTCGACGGGGGAGCTCTGGGGCCAACGTCCTGACTTTC | CASSRRGSSGANVLTF | NA | NA | TRBJ2-6 | TRBV5-6
TGTGCCAGCTCACCTAGCGGGGGTTCCTACAATGAGCAGTTCTTC | CASSPSGGSYNEQFF | NA | TRBD2 | TRBJ2-1 | TRBV18
TGCGCCAGCAGCCAAGAGGGCTGGCCTAGGGCCAACGTCCTGACTTTC | CASSQEGWPRANVLTF | few | NA | TRBJ2-6 | TRBV4-3
TGTGCCAGCACTCCCGCCTCAGCGTTCACCGGGGAGCTGTTTTTT | CASTPASAFTGELFF | NA | NA | TRBJ2-2 | TRBV28
TGCGCCAGCAGCGGGGGCCTGAACACCGGGGAGCTGTTTTTT | CASSGGLNTGELFF | NA | NA | TRBJ2-2 | TRBV5-1
TGTGCCAGCAGTTACAGGGGGGAGCAGTACTTC | CASSYRGEQYF | NA | NA | TRBJ2-7 | TRBV6-5
TGTGCCAGCAGCTTAGGGGGGGGGACCGCTAACTATGGCTACACCTTC | CASSLGGGTANYGYTF | NA | NA | TRBJ1-2 | TRBV7-9
TGTGCCAGCAGTTACTCCGGCCAGGGGTCGGGAAAGGAGTACTTC | CASSYSGQGSGKEYF | once | NA | TRBJ2-7 | TRBV6-5
TGTGCCAGCAGCCGGGGACAGGGGGCGCAGGGTGAAGCTTTCTTT | CASSRGQGAQGEAFF | NA | TRBD1 | TRBJ1-1 | TRBV5-5
TGTGCCAGCAGCTATCCTTTGCGGGACCCAGTAAGCAATCAGCCCCAGCATTTT | CASSYPLRDPVSNQPQHF | NA | NA | TRBJ1-5 | TRBV9
TGTGCCAGCAGCCCCGGGACTAGCCTCTACAATGAGCAGTTCTTC | CASSPGTSLYNEQFF | NA | TRBD2 | TRBJ2-1 | TRBV27
TGCGCCAGCAGCTCTGACAGGGTGGAAAATGAGCAGTTCTTC | CASSSDRVENEQFF | NA | TRBD1 | TRBJ2-1 | TRBV5-1
TGTGCCAGCGGGACTAGGGGGGCCAATGAGCAGTTCTTC | CASGTRGANEQFF | NA | TRBD2 | TRBJ2-1 | TRBV7-9
TGTGCCAGTGGGGCCCCGACATATCCTGAAGCTTTCTTT | CASGAPTYPEAFF | NA | NA | TRBJ1-1 | TRBV19
TGTGCCTGGAGTGTAAAAGGTTATGGGATTGGGGCCAACGGCCTGACTTTC | CAWSVKGYGIGANGLTF | once | NA | TRBJ2-6 | TRBV30
TGTGCCAGCAGCTTAGCACGCCAAGCCCGTTACTCCTTC | CASSLARQARYSF | NA | NA | TRBJ1-2 | TRBV7-2
TGCAGCGTGGCGGACAGCTCCTACGAGCAGTACTTC | CSVADSSYEQYF | NA | NA | TRBJ2-7 | TRBV29-1
TGTGCCAGCAGCTCCGGACAGAGGGGTGACAATGAGCAGCTCTTC | CASSSGQRGDNEQLF | NA | NA | TRBJ2-1 | TRBV7-9
TGTGCCAGCAGCTTAGGGGACAGGGTTAACAGCGAGCAGTACTTC | CASSLGDRVNSEQYF | once | TRBD1 | TRBJ2-7 | TRBV7-9
TGTGCCAGCAGTATAAGACAGGGCAATCAGCCCCAGCATTTT | CASSIRQGNQPQHF | NA | NA | TRBJ1-5 | TRBV27
TGTGCCAGCAGGGATTATTCCGGGACAGGGCGCGGTGAGCAGTTCTTC | CASRDYSGTGRGEQFF | once | TRBD1 | TRBJ2-1 | TRBV7-9
TGTGCCAGCAGCTCCCCCACTAGCGGGGTTTACAATGAGCAGTTCTTC | CASSSPTSGVYNEQFF | NA | TRBD2 | TRBJ2-1 | TRBV5-4
TGTGCCTGGAGAGGACTCGGGACAGGGGTAGCTTTCTTT | CAWRGLGTGVAFF | NA | TRBD1 | TRBJ1-1 | TRBV30